Listed below are T cell receptor beta chains from one sample, sequenced in a study of cytomegalovirus exposure and HLA in healthy donors. This table comes from immunoSEQ multiplex PCR, and its TCRdb copy is limited to in-frame clones, with some not included. The table includes over 150,000 clones, approximately 74% detected once. Material: PBMCs. Source of these receptors: a man aged 18 to 30 in good health and CMV-seronegative. Both conserved end residues are part of each CDR3. A D gene is named only where the DNA matches it firmly. Clone size is not always given. Where it is, it says once, few, many or a class for expanded clones.

v_call: TRBV11-3
d_call: TRBD2
clone_size: -
j_call: TRBJ2-1
cdr3_aa: CASSLDLLAGIHNEQFF
cdr3_nt: TGTGCCAGCAGCTTAGATCTATTAGCGGGGATTCACAATGAGCAGTTCTTC

v_call: TRBV6-1
d_call: -
clone_size: -
j_call: TRBJ1-2
cdr3_aa: CASSESWGGSLGYTF
cdr3_nt: TGTGCCAGCAGTGAATCTTGGGGGGGCAGTCTTGGCTACACCTTC

v_call: TRBV5-1
d_call: -
clone_size: -
j_call: TRBJ2-5
cdr3_aa: CASSLTNRAAQYF
cdr3_nt: TGCGCCAGCAGCTTGACGAACAGGGCGGCCCAGTACTTC

v_call: TRBV2
d_call: TRBD1
clone_size: -
j_call: TRBJ2-7
cdr3_aa: CASSESGTGPYEQYF
cdr3_nt: TGTGCCAGCAGTGAATCCGGGACAGGTCCCTACGAGCAGTACTTC

v_call: TRBV28
d_call: -
clone_size: -
j_call: TRBJ1-6
cdr3_aa: CASTTGTPYNSPLHF
cdr3_nt: TGTGCCAGCACCACCGGGACTCCTTATAATTCACCCCTCCACTTT

v_call: TRBV27
d_call: TRBD1
clone_size: -
j_call: TRBJ2-1
cdr3_aa: CASSLRTGTPYNEQFF
cdr3_nt: TGTGCCAGCAGTTTAAGGACAGGGACCCCCTACAATGAGCAGTTCTTC

v_call: TRBV28
d_call: -
clone_size: once
j_call: TRBJ2-1
cdr3_aa: CASSWTHGQFF
cdr3_nt: TGTGCCAGCAGTTGGACTCACGGGCAGTTCTTC

v_call: TRBV29-1
d_call: TRBD1
clone_size: -
j_call: TRBJ2-1
cdr3_aa: CSVEDITGGHEQFF
cdr3_nt: TGCAGCGTTGAAGATATCACAGGGGGCCATGAGCAGTTCTTC

v_call: TRBV30
d_call: TRBD1
clone_size: -
j_call: TRBJ1-6
cdr3_aa: CAWNGQGSSPLHF
cdr3_nt: TGTGCCTGGAATGGACAGGGCAGTTCACCCCTCCACTTT

v_call: TRBV4-1
d_call: -
clone_size: -
j_call: TRBJ1-4
cdr3_aa: CASSQTTSTNEKLFF
cdr3_nt: TGCGCCAGCAGCCAAACGACTTCGACTAATGAAAAACTGTTTTTT

v_call: TRBV4-3
d_call: -
clone_size: -
j_call: TRBJ2-7
cdr3_aa: CASSQDHDTPYEQYF
cdr3_nt: TGCGCCAGCAGCCAAGATCATGACACTCCCTACGAGCAGTACTTC

v_call: TRBV2
d_call: -
clone_size: -
j_call: TRBJ1-1
cdr3_aa: CASSEAGREAFF
cdr3_nt: TGTGCCAGCAGTGAAGCGGGCAGGGAAGCTTTCTTT

v_call: TRBV4-1
d_call: TRBD1
clone_size: -
j_call: TRBJ2-6
cdr3_aa: CASSQSRDRSGANVLTF
cdr3_nt: TGCGCCAGCAGCCAATCGAGGGACAGATCTGGGGCCAACGTCCTGACTTTC

v_call: TRBV18
d_call: TRBD1
clone_size: -
j_call: TRBJ1-5
cdr3_aa: CASSLGQANQPQHF
cdr3_nt: TGTGCCAGCTCTCTAGGACAGGCCAATCAGCCCCAGCATTTT

v_call: TRBV2
d_call: -
clone_size: -
j_call: TRBJ1-1
cdr3_aa: CASLDRGTEAFF
cdr3_nt: TGTGCCAGCTTAGATCGGGGTACTGAAGCTTTCTTT

v_call: TRBV5-1
d_call: TRBD1
clone_size: -
j_call: TRBJ1-2
cdr3_aa: CASSLVGQGDGYTF
cdr3_nt: TGCGCCAGCAGCTTGGTGGGACAGGGTGATGGCTACACCTTC

v_call: TRBV5-1
d_call: TRBD1
clone_size: -
j_call: TRBJ1-2
cdr3_aa: CASSLGQALSGYTF
cdr3_nt: TGCGCCAGCAGCCTAGGACAGGCTTTGTCTGGCTACACCTTC

v_call: TRBV6-1
d_call: -
clone_size: once
j_call: TRBJ2-7
cdr3_aa: CASSEPQASYEQYF
cdr3_nt: TGTGCCAGCAGTGAACCGCAGGCTTCCTACGAGCAGTACTTC

v_call: TRBV28
d_call: TRBD1
clone_size: -
j_call: TRBJ2-6
cdr3_aa: CASVSAGTGVSGANVLTF
cdr3_nt: TGTGCCAGCGTTTCGGCCGGGACAGGAGTCTCTGGGGCCAACGTCCTGACTTTC

v_call: TRBV5-1
d_call: TRBD2
clone_size: -
j_call: TRBJ2-4
cdr3_aa: CASSFDGGNQYF
cdr3_nt: TGCGCCAGCAGCTTTGACGGGGGGAATCAGTACTTC

v_call: TRBV7-2
d_call: TRBD1
clone_size: -
j_call: TRBJ2-1
cdr3_aa: CASSLAGGFYNEQFF
cdr3_nt: TGTGCCAGCAGCTTAGCAGGGGGCTTCTACAATGAGCAGTTCTTC

v_call: TRBV7-9
d_call: -
clone_size: -
j_call: TRBJ1-6
cdr3_aa: CASSSPRLNNSPLHF
cdr3_nt: TGTGCCAGCAGCTCCCCGAGGCTGAATAATTCACCCCTCCACTTT

v_call: TRBV4-3
d_call: -
clone_size: -
j_call: TRBJ2-1
cdr3_aa: CASSQDSGSHFYNEQFF
cdr3_nt: TGCGCCAGCAGCCAAGACTCCGGGAGCCATTTTTACAATGAGCAGTTCTTC

v_call: TRBV28
d_call: -
clone_size: -
j_call: TRBJ1-6
cdr3_aa: CASRDTGNSPLHF
cdr3_nt: TGTGCCAGCAGGGACACAGGGAATTCACCCCTCCACTTT

v_call: TRBV4-3
d_call: -
clone_size: -
j_call: TRBJ2-7
cdr3_aa: CASSQGARIHEQYF
cdr3_nt: TGCGCCAGCAGCCAAGGTGCCAGGATCCACGAGCAGTACTTC

v_call: TRBV6-1
d_call: -
clone_size: -
j_call: TRBJ1-2
cdr3_aa: CASSSYAYGYTF
cdr3_nt: TGTGCCAGCAGTTCCTACGCATATGGCTACACCTTC

v_call: TRBV6-5
d_call: -
clone_size: -
j_call: TRBJ2-6
cdr3_aa: CASTLWAGANGLTF
cdr3_nt: TGTGCCAGCACCTTGTGGGCTGGGGCCAACGGCCTGACTTTC

v_call: TRBV5-1
d_call: TRBD2
clone_size: -
j_call: TRBJ2-5
cdr3_aa: CASSPRTSGVETQYF
cdr3_nt: TGCGCCAGCAGCCCAAGGACTAGCGGGGTGGAGACCCAGTACTTC

v_call: TRBV7-5
d_call: -
clone_size: -
j_call: TRBJ2-4
cdr3_aa: CVRSLVEGRSKNIQYF
cdr3_nt: TGTGTCAGAAGCTTAGTGGAAGGGAGGTCCAAAAACATTCAGTACTTC

v_call: TRBV28
d_call: TRBD1
clone_size: once
j_call: TRBJ1-4
cdr3_aa: CASSLITGGTNEKLFF
cdr3_nt: TGTGCCAGCAGTTTAATAACAGGGGGCACTAATGAAAAACTGTTTTTT

v_call: TRBV2
d_call: -
clone_size: -
j_call: TRBJ2-7
cdr3_aa: CASYGGDSYEQYF
cdr3_nt: TGTGCCAGCTACGGCGGCGACTCCTACGAGCAGTACTTC

v_call: TRBV6-6
d_call: -
clone_size: -
j_call: TRBJ1-2
cdr3_aa: CASSYDGQFYGYTF
cdr3_nt: TGTGCCAGCAGTTACGACGGACAGTTCTATGGCTACACCTTC

v_call: TRBV18
d_call: TRBD1
clone_size: -
j_call: TRBJ1-5
cdr3_aa: CASSPRDSPGPQHF
cdr3_nt: TGTGCCAGCTCACCACGGGACAGCCCGGGGCCCCAGCATTTT

v_call: TRBV11-2
d_call: -
clone_size: few
j_call: TRBJ2-6
cdr3_aa: CASSLDPNGANVLTF
cdr3_nt: TGTGCCAGCAGCTTAGATCCCAATGGGGCCAACGTCCTGACTTTC

v_call: TRBV18
d_call: -
clone_size: few
j_call: TRBJ2-7
cdr3_aa: CASSPQGGNEQYF
cdr3_nt: TGTGCCAGCTCACCACAGGGGGGGAACGAGCAGTACTTC

v_call: TRBV5-4
d_call: TRBD2
clone_size: once
j_call: TRBJ2-5
cdr3_aa: CASSRQTSGGETQYF
cdr3_nt: TGTGCCAGCAGCCGACAGACTAGCGGGGGAGAGACCCAGTACTTC

v_call: TRBV4-1
d_call: TRBD1
clone_size: -
j_call: TRBJ1-6
cdr3_aa: CASSHWDRVDSPLHF
cdr3_nt: TGCGCCAGCAGCCACTGGGACAGGGTCGATTCACCCCTCCACTTT

v_call: TRBV5-4
d_call: TRBD2
clone_size: few
j_call: TRBJ2-5
cdr3_aa: CASSTGLAWETQYF
cdr3_nt: TGTGCCAGCAGCACAGGACTAGCGTGGGAGACCCAGTACTTC

v_call: TRBV19
d_call: TRBD1
clone_size: -
j_call: TRBJ1-5
cdr3_aa: CASSTRQGNQPQHF
cdr3_nt: TGTGCCAGTAGTACTCGACAGGGGAATCAGCCCCAGCATTTT

v_call: TRBV6-5
d_call: -
clone_size: -
j_call: TRBJ2-1
cdr3_aa: CASSYGAGARHEQFF
cdr3_nt: TGTGCCAGCAGTTATGGGGCGGGGGCCCGCCATGAGCAGTTCTTC

v_call: TRBV2
d_call: -
clone_size: -
j_call: TRBJ2-5
cdr3_aa: CASSEERAGEETQYF
cdr3_nt: TGTGCCAGCAGTGAAGAGAGGGCAGGGGAAGAGACCCAGTACTTC

v_call: TRBV12-5
d_call: TRBD1
clone_size: -
j_call: TRBJ2-3
cdr3_aa: CASGSGQGSTDTQYF
cdr3_nt: TGTGCTAGTGGTTCCGGACAGGGGTCCACAGATACGCAGTATTTT

v_call: TRBV29-1
d_call: -
clone_size: -
j_call: TRBJ2-7
cdr3_aa: CSVEAGRQSTYEQYF
cdr3_nt: TGCAGCGTTGAAGCCGGACGACAGTCAACCTACGAGCAGTACTTC

v_call: TRBV6-5
d_call: TRBD1
clone_size: -
j_call: TRBJ1-4
cdr3_aa: CASRVDRGREKLFF
cdr3_nt: TGTGCCAGCAGAGTGGACAGGGGCCGGGAAAAACTGTTTTTT

v_call: TRBV9
d_call: TRBD1
clone_size: -
j_call: TRBJ1-2
cdr3_aa: CASSVAQGAVYGYTF
cdr3_nt: TGTGCCAGCAGCGTAGCGCAGGGGGCTGTCTATGGCTACACCTTC

v_call: TRBV7-2
d_call: -
clone_size: once
j_call: TRBJ2-5
cdr3_aa: CASSLWTSRETQYF
cdr3_nt: TGTGCCAGCAGCCTCTGGACTTCTCGAGAGACCCAGTACTTC

v_call: TRBV19
d_call: -
clone_size: few
j_call: TRBJ1-5
cdr3_aa: CASSIYGGLGKPQHF
cdr3_nt: TGTGCCAGTAGTATTTATGGCGGCCTAGGAAAGCCCCAGCATTTT

v_call: TRBV5-1
d_call: -
clone_size: -
j_call: TRBJ2-5
cdr3_aa: CASNGGPGQETQYF
cdr3_nt: TGCGCCAGCAACGGGGGGCCGGGGCAAGAGACCCAGTACTTC

v_call: TRBV9
d_call: TRBD2
clone_size: -
j_call: TRBJ2-7
cdr3_aa: CASSVSSGGAYEQYF
cdr3_nt: TGTGCCAGCAGCGTCTCTAGCGGGGGGGCCTACGAGCAGTACTTC

v_call: TRBV4-1
d_call: TRBD1
clone_size: -
j_call: TRBJ1-1
cdr3_aa: CASSHADRANTEAFF
cdr3_nt: TGCGCCAGCAGCCATGCGGACAGGGCGAACACTGAAGCTTTCTTT

v_call: TRBV28
d_call: -
clone_size: -
j_call: TRBJ1-5
cdr3_aa: CASSLWGGQPQHF
cdr3_nt: TGTGCCAGCAGTTTATGGGGGGGTCAGCCCCAGCATTTT